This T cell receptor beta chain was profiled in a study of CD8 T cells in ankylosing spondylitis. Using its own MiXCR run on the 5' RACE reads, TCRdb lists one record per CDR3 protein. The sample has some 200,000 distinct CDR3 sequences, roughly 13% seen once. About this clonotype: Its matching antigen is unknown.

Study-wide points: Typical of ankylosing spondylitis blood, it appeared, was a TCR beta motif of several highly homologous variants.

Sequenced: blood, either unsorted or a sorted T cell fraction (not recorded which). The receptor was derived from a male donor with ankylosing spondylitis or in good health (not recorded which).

CDR3 region: CASSYRVDTQYF. The DNA for the CDR3 is TGTGCCAGCAGTTACAGGGTGGATACGCAGTATTTT. The genes are TRBV12-3 or TRBV12-4 and TRBJ2-3; possible D gene TRBD1, 6 bases. Trimming pared 4 bases from V and 6 bases from J, leaving 8 bases between. The CDR3 sequence is 12 residues long.